The 16 T cell receptor beta chains listed next were all sequenced from one sample in a study of identical twins. TCRdb independently ran MiXCR on the 5' RACE reads; one entry per CDR3 protein. This repertoire shows approximately 1.8 million distinct CDR3 sequences, around a third found once; its top ten account for 0.27%. The source material was cord blood. Receptors originate from a newborn girl in good health.

This chain links TRBV5-1 with TRBJ2-5, with a weak D call TRBD2 (6 bases). The V end was cut by 2 bases, the J end by 11 bases, with 10 bases between. The CDR3 runs to 11 residues. CDR1 and CDR2 (germline): SGHRS, YFSETQ. The CDR3 coding sequence is TGCGCCAGCAGCTTTACCCGGGAGCAGTACTTC. Its translation: CASSFTREQYF.

V gene TRBV6-2 or TRBV6-3 combines with J gene TRBJ2-5; 10 bases are shared with TRBD2. The CDR3 has 16 amino acids. Germline V gene sequence: CDR1 MNHEY, CDR2 SVGEGT. V lost 6 bases to trimming and J lost 2 bases; unmatched junction nucleotides: 9. This CDR3 is CASSGIAGGGQETQYF. CDR3 nucleotides: TGTGCCAGCAGCGGCATAGCGGGAGGTGGGCAAGAGACCCAGTACTTC.

V gene TRBV7-9 combines with J gene TRBJ2-7; D is unclear. Trimming took off 5 bases at V and 3 bases at J, with 11 bases between the two ends. Looked up from germline, CDR1 is SEHNR and CDR2 is FQNEAQ (reference sequence). The CDR3 consists of 13 residues. CDR3 coding DNA: TGTGCCAGCAGCCGACTGCCTGACTACGAGCAGTACTTC. Translation: CASSRLPDYEQYF.

This clonotype was picked up a small number of times. The rearrangement uses TRBV6-6 and TRBJ1-1; D is possibly TRBD1 (5 bases). CDR3 length equals 13 residues. The V and J ends lost 2 bases and 4 bases respectively, with 8 bases between them. From germline, CDR1 is MNHNY and CDR2 SVGAGI (reference sequence). CDR3: CASSYGRATEAFF. CDR3 DNA sequence: TGTGCCAGCAGTTACGGCAGGGCCACTGAAGCTTTCTTT.

This clonotype has only a few counts. The chain links TRBV11-2 to TRBJ1-2, with D tentatively TRBD1 (5 bases). The CDR3 length is 15 residues. The V and J ends lost 8 bases and 6 bases respectively, with 22 bases between them. Per the germline V gene, CDR1 is SGHAT and CDR2 is FQNNGV. The DNA for the CDR3 is TGTGCCAGCGGCAAACAAGTCCTACTAGGGGATGGCTACACCTTC. Its protein product is CASGKQVLLGDGYTF.

Only a few counts were recorded for this clonotype. The V gene is TRBV6-1, the J gene TRBJ2-5; D may match TRBD1 or TRBD2 (5 bases each). CDR1 is MNHNS and CDR2 is SASEGT in the germline V gene. Trimming cost V 0 bases and J 11 bases, with 16 bases left between them. This CDR3 comprises 14 residues. The CDR3 region is CASSEAVMRGEQYF. Written as DNA, the CDR3 is TGTGCCAGCAGTGAAGCGGTTATGAGGGGAGAGCAGTACTTC.

The genes are TRBV6-4 and TRBJ1-2; 7 positions agree with TRBD1. The junction had 6 bases not matched to a gene; V was cut back by 6 bases and J by 2 bases. The germline gives CDR1 MRHNA, CDR2 SNTAGT. This CDR3 contains 14 residues. CDR3 in amino acids: CASSTGAGNYGYTF. The CDR3 DNA reads TGTGCCAGCAGCACAGGGGCTGGGAACTATGGCTACACCTTC.

This chain joins TRBV20-1 and TRBJ2-2, with D perhaps TRBD2 (6 bases). Trimming took 3 bases from V and 4 from J, leaving 12 bases between them. Germline assignment: CDR1 DFQATT and CDR2 SNEGSKA (reference sequence). CDR3 length equals 14 residues. The CDR3 region is CSASGDLLTGELFF. The CDR3 bases are TGCAGTGCTAGCGGGGACTTACTCACCGGGGAGCTGTTTTTT.

The rearrangement links TRBV6-5 to TRBJ2-7; D possibly matches TRBD1 or TRBD2 (5 bases each). From germline, CDR1 is MNHEY and CDR2 SVGAGI. The CDR3 consists of 15 residues. The ends were cut back, 0 bases at V and 3 bases at J, with 12 bases in the middle. CDR3 DNA sequence: TGTGCCAGCAGTTACTCAACGGGACCCTACTACGAGCAGTACTTC. This sequence encodes CASSYSTGPYYEQYF.

DNA for the CDR3: TGTGCCAGCACCAAAACAGGGGAATTCTACGAGCAGTACTTC. Amino acids: CASTKTGEFYEQYF. This chain connects TRBV5-6 to TRBJ2-7, with 7 bases that match TRBD1. Looked up from germline, CDR1 is SGHDT and CDR2 is YYEEEE. The CDR3 runs to 14 residues. The junction had 9 bases not matched to a gene; V was cut back by 6 bases and J by 3 bases.

This chain uses TRBV20-1 with TRBJ2-7, with D maybe TRBD2 (5 bases). CDR1 is DFQATT and CDR2 is SNEGSKA in the germline V gene (reference sequence). The CDR3 extends over 13 amino acids. V shed 3 bases and J shed 6 bases, with 15 bases lying between them. The CDR3 spells CSASPGLDSEQYF. The CDR3 DNA is TGCAGTGCTAGTCCGGGGTTGGATAGCGAGCAGTACTTC.

The chain links TRBV21-1 to TRBJ1-2. TRBV21-1 counts as a pseudogene. This CDR3 contains 13 residues. The CDR3 region has the DNA TGTGCCAGCAGCAAACAAAATAACTATGGCTACACCTTC. The encoded protein is CASSKQNNYGYTF.

On this clonotype itself: Just one base apart from a much larger clone, this may be a read error. The chain links TRBV5-1 to TRBJ1-2, with TRBD1 matching over 7 bases. The CDR3 sequence is 16 residues long. CDR1 SGHRS and CDR2 YFSETQ come from the germline V gene. The CDR3 coding sequence is TGCGCCAGCAGCTTGACGACAGGGTTTGCGAGCTATGACTACACCTTC. As protein: CASSLTTGFASYDYTF.

This clonotype was found many times. The chain joins TRBV12-3 or TRBV12-4 to TRBJ1-2; perhaps TRBD1 as D (5 bases). This CDR3 spans 14 amino acids. The germline V and J ends were trimmed by 7 bases and 1 base, with 13 bases remaining between them. CDR3 DNA: TGTGCCAGCAAGCCCCGCAGGGTTAACTATGGCTACACCTTC. As protein: CASKPRRVNYGYTF.

This chain uses TRBV20-1 with TRBJ2-4; D is perhaps TRBD2 (5 bases). With the DNA end fitting TRBJ2-7 better, the J assignment may be wrong. Germline V gives CDR1 DFQATT, CDR2 SNEGSKA (reference sequence). CDR3 length: 14 residues. The CDR3 reads CSARATTGTYEQYF. The CDR3 nucleotides read TGCAGTGCTAGGGCGACGACGGGGACCTACGAGCAGTACTTC.

V gene TRBV2 combines with J gene TRBJ2-1; D might be TRBD1 (6 bases). This CDR3 has 16 residues. Trimming took 3 bases from V and 5 from J, leaving 17 bases between them. Germline V lookup: CDR1 SNHLY, CDR2 FYNNEI. CDR3 bases: TGTGCCAGCAGTGACACCCCGGACAGAGCGCACAATGAGCAGTTCTTC. Translated, it gives CASSDTPDRAHNEQFF.